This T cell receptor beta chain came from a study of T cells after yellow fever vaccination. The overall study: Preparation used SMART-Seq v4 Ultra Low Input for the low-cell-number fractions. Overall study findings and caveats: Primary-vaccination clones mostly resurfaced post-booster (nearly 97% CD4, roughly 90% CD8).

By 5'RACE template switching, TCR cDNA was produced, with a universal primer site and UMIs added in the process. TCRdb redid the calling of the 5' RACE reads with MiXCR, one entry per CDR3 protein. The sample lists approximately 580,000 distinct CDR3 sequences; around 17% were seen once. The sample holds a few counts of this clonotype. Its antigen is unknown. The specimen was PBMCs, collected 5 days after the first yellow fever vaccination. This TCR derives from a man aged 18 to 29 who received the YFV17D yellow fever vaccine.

The CDR3 region is CASSDEPWGNTEAFF. Here the CDR3 DNA reads TGCGCCAGCAGCGACGAGCCCTGGGGGAACACTGAAGCTTTCTTT. This rearrangement joins TRBV10-1 to TRBJ1-1; D is undetermined. V was shortened by 6 bases and J by 1 base, with 15 bases between the two germline ends. The germline V gene encodes CDR1 WNHNN and CDR2 SYGVQD (reference sequence). There are 15 residues in the CDR3.